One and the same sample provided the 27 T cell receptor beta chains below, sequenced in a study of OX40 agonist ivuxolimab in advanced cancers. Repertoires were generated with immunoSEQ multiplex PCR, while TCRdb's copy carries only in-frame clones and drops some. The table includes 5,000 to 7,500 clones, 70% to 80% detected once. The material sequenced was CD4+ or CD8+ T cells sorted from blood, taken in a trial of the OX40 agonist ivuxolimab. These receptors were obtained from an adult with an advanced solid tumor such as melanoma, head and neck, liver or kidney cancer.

The CDR3: CAWATGTGGLAVYSYEQYF. The CDR3 DNA reads as TGTGCCTGGGCAACCGGGACAGGGGGGTTAGCGGTATACTCCTACGAGCAGTACTTC. The chain is built from TRBV30 and TRBJ2-7; 11 bases agree with TRBD1. There are 19 residues in the CDR3. Germline-derived CDR1 and CDR2 are GTSNPN and SVGIG (reference sequence). V gave up 5 bases and J gave up 0 bases; unmatched junction bases: 18.

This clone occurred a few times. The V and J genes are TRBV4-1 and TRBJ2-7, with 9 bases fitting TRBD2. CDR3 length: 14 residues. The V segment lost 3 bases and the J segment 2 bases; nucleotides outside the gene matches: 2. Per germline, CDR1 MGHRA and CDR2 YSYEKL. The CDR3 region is CASSHLAGAYEQYF. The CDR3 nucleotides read TGCGCCAGCAGCCACTTAGCGGGGGCCTACGAGCAGTACTTC.

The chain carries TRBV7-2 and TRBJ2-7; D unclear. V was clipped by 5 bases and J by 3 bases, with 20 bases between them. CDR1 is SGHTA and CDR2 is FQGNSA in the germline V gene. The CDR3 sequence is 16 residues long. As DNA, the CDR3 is TGTGCCAGCAGCCTCCCCTCGGAAGGTCTTAGCTACGAGCAGTACTTC. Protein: CASSLPSEGLSYEQYF.

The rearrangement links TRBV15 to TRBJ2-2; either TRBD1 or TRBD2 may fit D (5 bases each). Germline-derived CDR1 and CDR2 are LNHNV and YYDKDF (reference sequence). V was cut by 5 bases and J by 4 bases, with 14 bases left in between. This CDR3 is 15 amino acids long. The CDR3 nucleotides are TGTGCCACCAGCCAAAAGAGGGGTTTCACCGGGGAGCTGTTTTTT. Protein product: CATSQKRGFTGELFF.

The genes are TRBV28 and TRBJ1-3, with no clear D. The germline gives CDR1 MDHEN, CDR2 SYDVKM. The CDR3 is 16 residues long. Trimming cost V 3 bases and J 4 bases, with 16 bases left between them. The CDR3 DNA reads TGTGCCAGCAGTTTGGGTGCTACGTTATCCGGAAACACCATATATTTT. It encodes CASSLGATLSGNTIYF.

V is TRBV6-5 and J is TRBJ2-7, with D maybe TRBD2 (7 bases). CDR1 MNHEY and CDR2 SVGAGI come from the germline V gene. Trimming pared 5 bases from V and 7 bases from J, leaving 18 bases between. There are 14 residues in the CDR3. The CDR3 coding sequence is TGTGCCAGCAGTCAGGGAGGGGGTACGCTTGAGCAGTACTTC. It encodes CASSQGGGTLEQYF.

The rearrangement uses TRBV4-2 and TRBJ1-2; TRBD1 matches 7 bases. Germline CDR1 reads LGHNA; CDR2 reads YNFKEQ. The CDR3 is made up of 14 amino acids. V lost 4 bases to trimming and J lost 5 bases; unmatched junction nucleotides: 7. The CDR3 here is CASSLGAGGYGYTF. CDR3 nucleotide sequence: TGTGCCAGCAGCCTTGGGGCAGGGGGATATGGCTACACCTTC.

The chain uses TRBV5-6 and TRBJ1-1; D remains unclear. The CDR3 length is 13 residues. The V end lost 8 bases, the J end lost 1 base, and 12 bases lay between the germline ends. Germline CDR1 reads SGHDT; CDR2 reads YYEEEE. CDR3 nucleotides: TGTGCCAGTACCGTGGTGGAGAACACTGAAGCTTTCTTT. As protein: CASTVVENTEAFF.

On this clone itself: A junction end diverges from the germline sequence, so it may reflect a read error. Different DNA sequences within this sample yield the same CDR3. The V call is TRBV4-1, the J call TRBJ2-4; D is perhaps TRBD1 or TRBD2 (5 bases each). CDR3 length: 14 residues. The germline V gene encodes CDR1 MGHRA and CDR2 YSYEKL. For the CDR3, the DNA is TGTGCCAGCAGCCCCGGGACCCCTAGGGGCATTCAGTACTTC. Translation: CASSPGTPRGIQYF.

CDR3 nucleotide sequence: TGTGCCAGCAGTTTAACACGGAACACTGAAGCTTTCTTT. Protein sequence: CASSLTRNTEAFF. The J gene is TRBJ1-1, the V gene TRBV27; D call uncertain. Trimming took 2 bases from V and 1 from J, leaving 5 bases between them. There are 13 residues in the CDR3. CDR1 MNHEY and CDR2 SMNVEV come from the germline V gene (reference sequence).

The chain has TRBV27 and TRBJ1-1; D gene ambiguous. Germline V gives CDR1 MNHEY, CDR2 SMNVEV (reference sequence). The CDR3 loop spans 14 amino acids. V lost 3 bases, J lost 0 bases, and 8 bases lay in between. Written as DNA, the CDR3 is TGTGCCAGCAGTTTGCAAGTCATGAACACTGAAGCTTTCTTT. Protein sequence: CASSLQVMNTEAFF.

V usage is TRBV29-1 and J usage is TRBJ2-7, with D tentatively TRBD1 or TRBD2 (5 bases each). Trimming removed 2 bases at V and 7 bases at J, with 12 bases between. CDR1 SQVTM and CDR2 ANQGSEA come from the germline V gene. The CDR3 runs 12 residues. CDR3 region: CSVEIGDGEQYF. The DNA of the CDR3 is TGCAGCGTTGAAATTGGGGACGGAGAGCAGTACTTC.

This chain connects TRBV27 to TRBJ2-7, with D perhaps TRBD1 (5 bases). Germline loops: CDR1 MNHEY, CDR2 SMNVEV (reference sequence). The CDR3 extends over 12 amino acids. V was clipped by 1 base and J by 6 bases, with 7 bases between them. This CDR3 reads CASSLWGSEQYF. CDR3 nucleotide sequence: TGTGCCAGCAGTTTATGGGGCTCCGAGCAGTACTTC.

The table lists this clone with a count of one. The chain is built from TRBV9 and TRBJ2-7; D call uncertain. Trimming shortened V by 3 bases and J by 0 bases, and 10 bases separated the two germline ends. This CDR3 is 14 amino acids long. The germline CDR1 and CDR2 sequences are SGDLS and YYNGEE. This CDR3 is CASSAVPSSYEQYF. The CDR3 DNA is TGTGCCAGCAGCGCCGTCCCCAGCTCCTACGAGCAGTACTTC.

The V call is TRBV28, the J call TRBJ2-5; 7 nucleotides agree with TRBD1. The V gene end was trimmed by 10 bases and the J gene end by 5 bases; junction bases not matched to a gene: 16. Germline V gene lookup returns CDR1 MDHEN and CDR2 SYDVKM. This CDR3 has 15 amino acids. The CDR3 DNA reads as TGTGCCACCCTACAATATACAGGGGTGGGGGAGACCCAGTACTTC. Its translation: CATLQYTGVGETQYF.

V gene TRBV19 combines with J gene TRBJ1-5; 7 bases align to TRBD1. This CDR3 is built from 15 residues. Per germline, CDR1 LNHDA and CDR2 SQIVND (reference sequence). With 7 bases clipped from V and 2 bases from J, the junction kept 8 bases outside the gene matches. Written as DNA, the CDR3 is TGTGCCAGTACCCCCGGAGGACAGGGCAATCAGCCCCAGCATTTT. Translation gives CASTPGGQGNQPQHF.

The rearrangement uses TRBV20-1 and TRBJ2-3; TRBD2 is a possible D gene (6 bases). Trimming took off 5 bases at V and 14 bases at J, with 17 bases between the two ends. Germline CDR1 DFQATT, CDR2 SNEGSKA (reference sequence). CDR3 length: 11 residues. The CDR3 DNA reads TGCAGTGCTGGAGGACTACCGGTTCGGTATTTT. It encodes CSAGGLPVRYF.

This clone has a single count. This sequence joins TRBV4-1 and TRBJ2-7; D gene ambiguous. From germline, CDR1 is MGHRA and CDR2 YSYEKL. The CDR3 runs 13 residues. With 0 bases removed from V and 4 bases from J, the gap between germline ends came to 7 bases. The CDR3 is CASSQERYYEQYF. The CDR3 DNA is TGCGCCAGCAGCCAAGAGAGGTATTACGAGCAGTACTTC.

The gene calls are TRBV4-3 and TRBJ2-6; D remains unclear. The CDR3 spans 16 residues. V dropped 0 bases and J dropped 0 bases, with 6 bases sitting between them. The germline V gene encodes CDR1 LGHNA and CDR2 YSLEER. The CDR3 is CASSQDRLSGANVLTF. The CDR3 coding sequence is TGCGCCAGCAGCCAAGATCGGCTCTCTGGGGCCAACGTCCTGACTTTC.

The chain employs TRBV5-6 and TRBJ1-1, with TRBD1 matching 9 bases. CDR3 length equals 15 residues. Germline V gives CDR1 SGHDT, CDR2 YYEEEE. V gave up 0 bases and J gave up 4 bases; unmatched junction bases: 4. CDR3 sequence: CASSLGQGGITEAFF. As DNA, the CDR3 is TGTGCCAGCAGCTTGGGACAGGGGGGTATCACTGAAGCTTTCTTT.

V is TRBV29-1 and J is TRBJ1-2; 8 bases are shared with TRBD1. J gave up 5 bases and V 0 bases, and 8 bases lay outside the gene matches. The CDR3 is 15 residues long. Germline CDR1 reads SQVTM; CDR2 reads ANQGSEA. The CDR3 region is CSVEEEETGGYGYTF. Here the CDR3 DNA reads TGCAGCGTTGAAGAAGAAGAAACAGGGGGATATGGCTACACCTTC.

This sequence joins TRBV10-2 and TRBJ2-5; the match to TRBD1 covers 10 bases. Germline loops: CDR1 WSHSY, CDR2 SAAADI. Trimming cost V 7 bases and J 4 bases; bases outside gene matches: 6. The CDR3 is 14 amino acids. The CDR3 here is CASTETGGRETQYF. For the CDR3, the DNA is TGCGCCAGCACCGAGACAGGGGGCAGAGAGACCCAGTACTTC.

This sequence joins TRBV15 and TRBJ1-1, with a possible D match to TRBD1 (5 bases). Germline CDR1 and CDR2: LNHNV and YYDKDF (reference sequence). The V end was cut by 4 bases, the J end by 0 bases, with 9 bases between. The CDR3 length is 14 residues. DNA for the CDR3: TGTGCCACCAGCATGGGACTGATGAACACTGAAGCTTTCTTT. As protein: CATSMGLMNTEAFF.

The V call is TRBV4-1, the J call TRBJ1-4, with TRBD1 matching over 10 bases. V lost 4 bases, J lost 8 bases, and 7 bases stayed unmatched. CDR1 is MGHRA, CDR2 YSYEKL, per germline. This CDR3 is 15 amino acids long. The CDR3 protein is CASSLDRGQQEKLFF. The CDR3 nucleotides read TGCGCCAGCAGCCTCGACAGGGGGCAGCAGGAAAAACTGTTTTTT.

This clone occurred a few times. The CDR3 nucleotides are TGTGCCAGCAGCTTAACCGCAGGGCACAATGAGCAGTTCTTC. This gives the protein CASSLTAGHNEQFF. This chain links TRBV7-9 with TRBJ2-1, with D maybe TRBD1 (5 bases). V shed 2 bases and J shed 5 bases, with 10 bases lying between them. This CDR3 has 14 amino acids. Germline V gives CDR1 SEHNR, CDR2 FQNEAQ (reference sequence).

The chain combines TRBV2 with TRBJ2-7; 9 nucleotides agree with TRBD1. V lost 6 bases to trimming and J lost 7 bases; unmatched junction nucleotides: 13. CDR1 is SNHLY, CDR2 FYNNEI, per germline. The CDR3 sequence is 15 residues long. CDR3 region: CASSIGTGQRVEQYF. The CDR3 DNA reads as TGTGCCAGCAGCATAGGGACAGGGCAGAGGGTGGAGCAGTACTTC.

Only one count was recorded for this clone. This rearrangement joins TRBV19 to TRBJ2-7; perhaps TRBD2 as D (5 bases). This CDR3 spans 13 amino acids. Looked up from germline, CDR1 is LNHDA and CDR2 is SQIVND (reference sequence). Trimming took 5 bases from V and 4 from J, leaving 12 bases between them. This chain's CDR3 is CASSPPGIYEQYF. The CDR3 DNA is TGTGCCAGTAGTCCCCCCGGGATATACGAGCAGTACTTC.